The TCR beta chain under discussion was sequenced for a study of T cell responses to AZD1222 COVID-19 vaccine. About the study: Second-dose schedules of about 4 or about 12 weeks were combined.

The protocol was immunoSEQ multiplex PCR, while the TCRdb copy is restricted to in-frame clones and leaves out a portion. The sample records about 150,000 clones, around nine tenths being singletons. V gave up 5 bases and J gave up 5 bases, with 5 bases separating them. Germline CDR1 SGHDT, CDR2 YYEEEE. This CDR3 has 12 amino acids. Turning to this clone: Its antigen is undetermined.

General study results and limits: Baseline seropositivity occurred in only six AZD1222 recipients.

The material was peripheral blood, obtained on day 0 of AZD1222 vaccination. This sequence was found in an adult in good health. The V gene is TRBV5-6, the J gene TRBJ1-6, with unresolved D. CDR3 DNA: TGTGCCAGCAGGGGTAATAATTCACCCCTCCACTTT. Translation gives CASRGNNSPLHF.